This T cell receptor beta chain was profiled in a study of cytomegalovirus exposure and HLA in healthy donors. For the study at large: A prior study identified over 100 million unique TCR beta sequences from 200 million or so T cells.

Overall study results and limits: Several of the most significant clusters appeared, in a later analysis, to be linked to common viral pathogens. Apart from CMV serostatus, no immune exposure information was available.

CDR3 length: 15 amino acids. Germline V gene sequence: CDR1 MNHEY, CDR2 SVGAGI. V lost 3 bases and J lost 1; bases outside the gene matches: 6. Concerning this clone: Its cognate antigen is unknown.

Use of 60 Vbeta and 13 Jbeta primers characterized the PCR. Using immunoSEQ multiplex PCR, the repertoire was profiled, and TCRdb retains in-frame clones only, with some absent. The repertoire consists of fewer than 140,000 clones, with roughly 82% occurring once and the leading ten covering around 5.8%. Sequenced: PBMCs. This TCR came from a woman between 50 and 59 years old in good health and CMV-seropositive. The J gene is TRBJ2-7, the V gene TRBV6-5; 7 bases agree with TRBD2. For the CDR3, the DNA is TGTGCCAGCAGTTATGGGGGGGACTTTTCCTACGAGCAGTACTTC. Translated, it gives CASSYGGDFSYEQYF.